Listed below are T cell receptor beta chains from one sample, sequenced in a study of OX40 agonist ivuxolimab in advanced cancers. TCRdb's table, derived via immunoSEQ multiplex PCR, lists solely in-frame clones and lacks some. In the table there are 100,000 to 150,000 clones, approximately 90% of which are singletons. The specimen was CD4+ or CD8+ T cells sorted from blood, collected in a trial of the OX40 agonist ivuxolimab. The receptors shown here come from an adult with an advanced solid tumor such as melanoma, head and neck, liver or kidney cancer. Both conserved end residues are part of each CDR3.

v_call cdr3_aa
TRBV29-1 CSVGRDRGWYEQYF
TRBV19 CASSIGSSYEQYF
TRBV6-5 CASSNARDYSYEQYF
TRBV5-6 CASSMGGGTEAFF
TRBV11-2 CASSLEGPAYEQYF
TRBV2 CASRTSGRIYTGELFF
TRBV21-1 CASSSSDRNYGYTF
TRBV7-3 CASRLQGSVERNQPQHF
TRBV21-1 CASSKAQTSGAYNEQFF
TRBV7-3 CASSLTSGTADTQYF
TRBV9 CASSVVAGGSDTQYF
TRBV28 CASTPGQGGEKLFF
TRBV5-1 CASSGGGSSYEQYF
TRBV28 CASNPGRQETQYF
TRBV7-3 CASSLTTNTEAFF
TRBV27 CASSFSSGVAREQYF
TRBV6-5 CASTWGGRNTEAFF
TRBV12-5 CASGLAGNEKLFF
TRBV7-2 CASSPRQGSSGNTIYF
TRBV28 CASSRSGTEAFF
TRBV20-1 CSASDRDEQFF
TRBV6-5 CASSSRAQPGTQYF
TRBV7-3 CASSRGISGYNEQFF
TRBV10-3 CAGRNEGNTEAFF
TRBV5-1 CASSLATVNEKLFF
TRBV15 CATRTGTGDSQPQHF
TRBV21-1 CASLRGYEQYF
TRBV27 CASSPQVAKNIQYF
TRBV4-1 CASSLRTGANSPLHF
TRBV7-6 CASSAGQGGRPGELFF
TRBV7-3 CASSLVPHTYEQYF
TRBV7-2 CASSQPPGRREETQYF
TRBV27 CASSLQPGNTEAFF
TRBV5-6 CASSLAPRSYEQYF
TRBV5-6 CASSLEGGHQPQHF
TRBV7-8 CASSIRTDLKTQYF
TRBV5-1 CASSPPGTGHNEQFF
TRBV27 CASRQDRAGEQYF
TRBV18 CASSPPLAGEDEQFF